A single sample gave rise to the 15 T cell receptor beta chains below, sequenced in a study of cytomegalovirus exposure and HLA in healthy donors (TCRdb year 2017). The library was made by the immunoSEQ multiplex PCR assay. What TCRdb holds here is the immuneACCESS table cut down to in-frame rearrangements. Part of the clones is not present; checked against another copy, under half of the missing clones reflect an unresolved V gene, and the others are unexplained. Within this sample are around 80,000 clones, with about 96% of them counted one time only. The ten largest make up approximately 1.2% of the sample. The sample taken for sequencing was PBMCs. Receptors were obtained from a woman aged 18-29 years in good health and CMV-seronegative.

This chain joins TRBV2 and TRBJ2-2; the match to TRBD2 covers 12 bases. The V gene end was trimmed by 5 bases and the J gene end by 3 bases; junction bases not matched to a gene: 10. The CDR3 sequence is 18 residues long. Per germline, CDR1 SNHLY and CDR2 FYNNEI. The CDR3 here is CASSLSTSGSRYTGELFF. The CDR3 DNA follows: TGTGCCAGCAGTCTATCGACTAGCGGGAGCCGATACACCGGGGAGCTGTTTTTT.

This clone appeared once. V and J are TRBV18 and TRBJ2-7; D remains unclear. Per germline, CDR1 KGHSH and CDR2 LQKENI. The CDR3 length is 13 residues. The germline V and J ends were trimmed by 3 bases and 0 bases, with 6 bases remaining between them. The CDR3 region is CASSPSDSYEQYF. The CDR3 region has the DNA TGTGCCAGCTCACCGTCAGACTCCTACGAGCAGTACTTC.

This clone appeared once. V usage is TRBV13 and J usage is TRBJ2-7; 10 bases fit TRBD1. V trimming: 5 bases; J trimming: 0 bases; junction bases outside the gene matches: 4. This CDR3 has 15 residues. Germline V gene sequence: CDR1 PRHDT, CDR2 FYEKMQ (reference sequence). CDR3 bases: TGTGCCAGCAGCATAGACAGGGGGCACTCCTACGAGCAGTACTTC. Translated: CASSIDRGHSYEQYF.

This clone was counted a single time. V gene TRBV7-9 combines with J gene TRBJ2-4, with D tentatively TRBD1 (5 bases). Trimming left V 3 bases short and J 1 base short, with 7 bases between. The CDR3 length is 14 residues. Germline V gene sequence: CDR1 SEHNR, CDR2 FQNEAQ (reference sequence). The CDR3, as DNA: TGTGCCAGCAGCTTCTGGGGCGCCAAAAACATTCAGTACTTC. This sequence encodes CASSFWGAKNIQYF.

The gene calls are TRBV5-5 and TRBJ1-1, with TRBD1 as a possible D gene (6 bases). The V gene lost 4 bases and the J gene lost 5 bases, with 15 bases spanning the gap. Looked up from germline, CDR1 is SGHKS and CDR2 is YYEKEE (reference sequence). The CDR3 contains 14 residues. Here the CDR3 DNA reads TGTGCCAGCAGCATCATCGGGACAACAACTGAAGCTTTCTTT. Residues: CASSIIGTTTEAFF.

This chain links TRBV10-3 with TRBJ2-1, with TRBD2 identical over 13 bases. The CDR3 is 18 residues long. Unmatched junction bases numbered 7, after V lost 5 bases and J lost 0 bases. Germline loops: CDR1 ENHRY, CDR2 SYGVKD. CDR3 in DNA: TGTGCCATCAGTCTCGGGACTAGCGGGATCACCTCCTACAATGAGCAGTTCTTC. This sequence encodes CAISLGTSGITSYNEQFF.

The rearrangement joins TRBV12-5 to TRBJ2-5; TRBD1 matches at 7 bases. Germline V gene data show CDR1 as LGHNT and CDR2 as FRNRAP. V was clipped by 6 bases and J by 2 bases; unmatched bases: 12. There are 16 residues in the CDR3. CDR3 amino acids: CASGSHRGSGQETQYF. For the CDR3, the DNA is TGTGCTAGTGGATCACACAGGGGCTCAGGACAAGAGACCCAGTACTTC.

The chain employs TRBV19 and TRBJ1-2; possible D gene TRBD1, 6 bases. Looked up from germline, CDR1 is LNHDA and CDR2 is SQIVND (reference sequence). This CDR3 region has 15 residues. V was pared by 9 bases and J by 8 bases, with 25 bases between. The CDR3 protein is CASRLGTQGTYGYTF. Here the CDR3 DNA reads TGTGCCAGCCGGTTGGGGACACAAGGAACCTACGGCTACACCTTC.

The V call is TRBV6-5, the J call TRBJ1-2; a weak D match, TRBD1 (6 bases). CDR1 is MNHEY and CDR2 is SVGAGI in the germline V gene. The CDR3 covers 15 residues. Trimming shortened V by 5 bases and J by 0 bases, and 13 bases separated the two germline ends. Here the CDR3 DNA reads TGTGCCAGCAGTCCTTTACAGGGCCCTAACTATGGCTACACCTTC. This sequence encodes CASSPLQGPNYGYTF.

The DNA of the CDR3 is TGTGCCAGCAGTGAAACCAGGGCGGATCAGCCCCAGCATTTT. Translated: CASSETRADQPQHF. The chain has TRBV6-1 and TRBJ1-5; maybe TRBD1 (5 bases). The CDR3 has 14 amino acids. The ends were cut back, 2 bases at V and 5 bases at J, with 10 bases in the middle. In germline, CDR1 is MNHNS, CDR2 SASEGT.

The chain recombines TRBV5-1 with TRBJ2-7, with no clear D. Germline lookup yields CDR1 SGHRS and CDR2 YFSETQ. The V end lost 1 base, the J end lost 2 bases, and 13 bases lay between the germline ends. This CDR3 has 15 amino acids. CDR3 residues: CASSLSPAETYEQYF. CDR3 DNA: TGCGCCAGCAGCTTGAGTCCGGCGGAGACCTACGAGCAGTACTTC.

This chain connects TRBV19 to TRBJ1-2, with unresolved D. V gave up 6 bases and J gave up 2 bases, with 13 bases separating them. Looked up from germline, CDR1 is LNHDA and CDR2 is SQIVND (reference sequence). CDR3 length equals 14 residues. DNA for the CDR3: TGTGCCAGTAGCGGGGTCATGGGCAACTATGGCTACACCTTC. This gives the protein CASSGVMGNYGYTF.

The chain joins TRBV10-1 to TRBJ2-1, with D possibly being TRBD2 (5 bases). Trimming left V 4 bases short and J 0 bases short, with 22 bases between. This CDR3 spans 19 amino acids. Germline-derived CDR1 and CDR2 are WNHNN and SYGVQD (reference sequence). Written as DNA, the CDR3 is TGCGCCAGCAGTGCCTCTTCCCTCAATACTGGGAGCTCCTACAATGAGCAGTTCTTC. The encoded protein is CASSASSLNTGSSYNEQFF.

CDR3 DNA: TGTGCCAGCAGCTTAGTTTCGGGACAGGGGGTCCCTGCGGTC. Translated: CASSLVSGQGVPAV. The chain links TRBV7-2 to TRBJ2-7, with 11 nucleotides matching TRBD1. In germline, CDR1 is SGHTA, CDR2 FQGNSA. CDR3 length: 14 amino acids.

The chain has TRBV27 and TRBJ1-5; 7 nucleotides match TRBD1. The V segment lost 5 bases and the J segment 5 bases; nucleotides outside the gene matches: 15. The CDR3 extends over 17 amino acids. The germline gives CDR1 MNHEY, CDR2 SMNVEV (reference sequence). Here the CDR3 reads CASSPDRFSANDQPQHF. The CDR3 bases are TGTGCCAGCAGTCCGGACAGGTTTTCGGCCAACGATCAGCCCCAGCATTTT.